The T cell receptor beta chain described here comes from a study of Ad26.COV2.S vaccination and SARS-CoV-2 variants. This CDR3 spans 15 amino acids. V was trimmed by 4 bases and J by 2 bases, leaving 13 bases between them. Germline loops: CDR1 KGHDR, CDR2 SFDVKD. The treatment here: some 20 received Ad26.COV2.S at low or high dose, single or two shots; about 5 received placebo; per-sample allocation not given. On day 63 after the first injection, vaccine and placebo recipients gave samples. This table comes from immunoSEQ multiplex PCR, and its TCRdb copy is limited to in-frame clones, with some not included. The table includes 300,000 to 500,000 clones, approximately 86% detected once.

Source: peripheral blood, taken in a trial of Ad26.COV2.S vaccine versus placebo. The rearrangement uses TRBV24-1 and TRBJ2-5; D gene uncertain. This TCR derives from a person between 18 and 65 years old who received the Ad26.COV2.S COVID-19 vaccine or a placebo. CDR3 coding DNA: TGTGCCACCAGTGAGCCTGGGAACTGGCAAGAGACCCAGTACTTC. Its translation is CATSEPGNWQETQYF.